The rows below give T cell receptor beta chains drawn from one sample of a study of T cell responses to AZD1222 COVID-19 vaccine. Data came from immunoSEQ multiplex PCR; TCRdb stores just in-frame clones and leaves some out. The sample lists tens of thousands of clones; approximately 91% were seen once. Sequences were derived from peripheral blood, sampled on day 0 of AZD1222 vaccination. All receptors come from an adult in good health. CDR3s include the opening cysteine and the closing phenylalanine or tryptophan. Each record gives: CDR3 protein, CDR3 DNA, D gene, J gene, clone size, V gene. D genes are given only for firm matches. Part of the rows lack a size; the others show once, few, many or a class for expanded clones.

cdr3_aa: CASGYSATNEKLFF
cdr3_nt: TGTGCCAGCGGGTATTCCGCAACTAATGAAAAACTGTTTTTT
d_call: -
j_call: TRBJ1-4
clone_size: once
v_call: TRBV9

cdr3_aa: CASNAEGEDTQYF
cdr3_nt: TGTGCCAGCAACGCGGAAGGAGAAGATACGCAGTATTTT
d_call: -
j_call: TRBJ2-3
clone_size: -
v_call: TRBV27

cdr3_aa: CASSPFGQAEQFF
cdr3_nt: TGTGCCAGCTCACCGTTCGGACAGGCTGAGCAGTTCTTC
d_call: TRBD1
j_call: TRBJ2-1
clone_size: -
v_call: TRBV18

cdr3_aa: CASNTVGYNEQFF
cdr3_nt: TGTGCCAGCAATACTGTGGGGTACAATGAGCAGTTCTTC
d_call: -
j_call: TRBJ2-1
clone_size: -
v_call: TRBV28

cdr3_aa: CASTREETQYF
cdr3_nt: TGTGCCAGCACGAGGGAAGAGACCCAGTACTTC
d_call: -
j_call: TRBJ2-5
clone_size: once
v_call: TRBV2

cdr3_aa: CASSMPGHLLNTEAFF
cdr3_nt: TGTGCCAGCAGTATGCCGGGACACCTTTTGAACACTGAAGCTTTCTTT
d_call: -
j_call: TRBJ1-1
clone_size: -
v_call: TRBV28

cdr3_aa: CATSSPPPSSYNEQFF
cdr3_nt: TGTGCCACCAGCAGCCCCCCACCGAGCTCCTACAATGAGCAGTTCTTC
d_call: -
j_call: TRBJ2-1
clone_size: -
v_call: TRBV15

cdr3_aa: CASSIVGAGNGYEQYF
cdr3_nt: TGTGCCAGTAGTATAGTAGGGGCAGGGAATGGATACGAGCAGTACTTC
d_call: -
j_call: TRBJ2-7
clone_size: -
v_call: TRBV19

cdr3_aa: CASSVATGGAGYTF
cdr3_nt: TGTGCCAGCAGCGTAGCTACCGGGGGGGCTGGCTACACCTTC
d_call: -
j_call: TRBJ1-2
clone_size: -
v_call: TRBV9

cdr3_aa: CASSLASVMDEAFF
cdr3_nt: TGTGCCAGCAGCTTAGCATCCGTTATGGATGAAGCTTTCTTT
d_call: -
j_call: TRBJ1-1
clone_size: -
v_call: TRBV7-8

cdr3_aa: CASSERTGKSATGNTIYF
cdr3_nt: TGTGCCAGCAGTGAACGGACAGGGAAATCGGCAACTGGAAACACCATATATTTT
d_call: TRBD1
j_call: TRBJ1-3
clone_size: -
v_call: TRBV6-1

cdr3_aa: CASSSKGGQGEAFF
cdr3_nt: TGTGCCAGTAGTAGTAAGGGGGGGCAGGGGGAAGCTTTCTTT
d_call: -
j_call: TRBJ1-1
clone_size: -
v_call: TRBV19

cdr3_aa: CASSSRVSNQPQHF
cdr3_nt: TGTGCCAGCAGCTCCAGGGTAAGCAATCAGCCCCAGCATTTT
d_call: -
j_call: TRBJ1-5
clone_size: -
v_call: TRBV7-2

cdr3_aa: CASSYSSSTEAFF
cdr3_nt: TGTGCCAGCAGTTACTCGAGCTCGACGGAAGCTTTCTTT
d_call: -
j_call: TRBJ1-1
clone_size: -
v_call: TRBV6-5

cdr3_aa: CASLLPQETQYF
cdr3_nt: TGTGCCAGCTTATTACCGCAAGAGACCCAGTACTTC
d_call: -
j_call: TRBJ2-5
clone_size: -
v_call: TRBV21-1

cdr3_aa: CATRPGQGSTEAFF
cdr3_nt: TGTGCCACGAGACCGGGACAGGGTTCCACTGAAGCTTTCTTT
d_call: TRBD1
j_call: TRBJ1-1
clone_size: -
v_call: TRBV24-1

cdr3_aa: CASSLTAEGYTF
cdr3_nt: TGCGCCAGCAGCTTGACAGCGGAAGGCTACACCTTC
d_call: -
j_call: TRBJ1-2
clone_size: -
v_call: TRBV5-1

cdr3_aa: CASSSRTSATYNEQFF
cdr3_nt: TGTGCCAGCAGCTCCCGGACTAGCGCAACCTACAATGAGCAGTTCTTC
d_call: TRBD2
j_call: TRBJ2-1
clone_size: -
v_call: TRBV11-3

cdr3_aa: CASAEGNYGYTF
cdr3_nt: TGCGCCAGCGCCGAGGGGAACTATGGCTACACCTTC
d_call: -
j_call: TRBJ1-2
clone_size: -
v_call: TRBV10-2

cdr3_aa: CATSDGGNEKLFF
cdr3_nt: TGTGCCACCAGTGACGGGGGCAATGAAAAACTGTTTTTT
d_call: -
j_call: TRBJ1-4
clone_size: few
v_call: TRBV24-1

cdr3_aa: CASSPRVYNSPLHF
cdr3_nt: TGTGCCAGCAGTCCCCGGGTCTATAATTCACCCCTCCACTTT
d_call: -
j_call: TRBJ1-6
clone_size: -
v_call: TRBV27

cdr3_aa: CARSLAASDVYQETQYF
cdr3_nt: TGTGCCAGAAGCTTGGCTGCTTCAGATGTGTACCAAGAGACCCAGTACTTC
d_call: -
j_call: TRBJ2-5
clone_size: -
v_call: TRBV5-3

cdr3_aa: CASSLLTAQQYF
cdr3_nt: TGTGCCAGCAGCTTACTCACGGCGCAGCAGTACTTC
d_call: -
j_call: TRBJ2-7
clone_size: -
v_call: TRBV7-2

cdr3_aa: CASSSRQEQYGYTF
cdr3_nt: TGTGCCAGCAGCTCCCGACAGGAGCAATATGGCTACACCTTC
d_call: -
j_call: TRBJ1-2
clone_size: -
v_call: TRBV9

cdr3_aa: CASRPSGGNTEAFF
cdr3_nt: TGTGCCAGCAGGCCCTCGGGGGGGAACACTGAAGCTTTCTTT
d_call: -
j_call: TRBJ1-1
clone_size: -
v_call: TRBV2

cdr3_aa: CASSLLTDTQYF
cdr3_nt: TGTGCCAGCAGCTTGCTCACAGATACGCAGTATTTT
d_call: -
j_call: TRBJ2-3
clone_size: -
v_call: TRBV5-5

cdr3_aa: CASSPQVAVMNTEAFF
cdr3_nt: TGTGCCAGCTCACCACAAGTTGCAGTAATGAACACTGAAGCTTTCTTT
d_call: -
j_call: TRBJ1-1
clone_size: -
v_call: TRBV18

cdr3_aa: CASSQPLSQPQHF
cdr3_nt: TGCGCCAGCAGCCAACCCCTCAGTCAGCCCCAGCATTTT
d_call: -
j_call: TRBJ1-5
clone_size: -
v_call: TRBV4-1

cdr3_aa: CASSPPAWDTQYF
cdr3_nt: TGTGCCAGCTCACCACCCGCTTGGGATACGCAGTATTTT
d_call: -
j_call: TRBJ2-3
clone_size: -
v_call: TRBV18

cdr3_aa: CASRRRDRGYEQYF
cdr3_nt: TGTGCCAGCAGGCGCCGGGACAGGGGATACGAGCAGTACTTC
d_call: TRBD1
j_call: TRBJ2-7
clone_size: -
v_call: TRBV28

cdr3_aa: CASSSGQVGYEQYF
cdr3_nt: TGTGCCAGTAGTTCCGGACAGGTCGGATACGAGCAGTACTTC
d_call: TRBD1
j_call: TRBJ2-7
clone_size: -
v_call: TRBV19

cdr3_aa: CASSIGGADTQYF
cdr3_nt: TGTGCCAGCAGCATCGGGGGGGCCGATACGCAGTATTTT
d_call: TRBD2
j_call: TRBJ2-3
clone_size: -
v_call: TRBV9

cdr3_aa: CASSRGLADPYEQYF
cdr3_nt: TGTGCCAGCAGCAGGGGACTAGCGGACCCCTACGAGCAGTACTTC
d_call: TRBD2
j_call: TRBJ2-7
clone_size: -
v_call: TRBV3-1/TRBV3-2

cdr3_aa: CASSTSGVGGELFF
cdr3_nt: TGTGCCAGTAGTACTAGCGGGGTAGGCGGGGAGCTGTTTTTT
d_call: TRBD2
j_call: TRBJ2-2
clone_size: -
v_call: TRBV19

cdr3_aa: CASTVMGAAGNTIYF
cdr3_nt: TGCGCCAGCACCGTTATGGGGGCAGCTGGAAACACCATATATTTT
d_call: -
j_call: TRBJ1-3
clone_size: -
v_call: TRBV5-1

cdr3_aa: CASSPGGGWAKNIQYF
cdr3_nt: TGTGCCAGCAGCCCTGGGGGAGGGTGGGCCAAAAACATTCAGTACTTC
d_call: TRBD2
j_call: TRBJ2-4
clone_size: -
v_call: TRBV7-2

cdr3_aa: CASSFQGTQYF
cdr3_nt: TGTGCCAGCAGTTTCCAGGGGACGCAGTATTTT
d_call: -
j_call: TRBJ2-3
clone_size: -
v_call: TRBV27

cdr3_aa: CATVTGDEKLFF
cdr3_nt: TGTGCCACCGTAACAGGGGATGAAAAACTGTTTTTT
d_call: TRBD1
j_call: TRBJ1-4
clone_size: -
v_call: TRBV28

cdr3_aa: CASSQEQWSEAFF
cdr3_nt: TGCGCCAGCAGCCAAGAGCAGTGGTCTGAAGCTTTCTTT
d_call: -
j_call: TRBJ1-1
clone_size: -
v_call: TRBV4-3

cdr3_aa: CASSLGHDSEQYF
cdr3_nt: TGTGCCAGCAGCTTAGGACACGACAGCGAGCAGTACTTC
d_call: -
j_call: TRBJ2-7
clone_size: -
v_call: TRBV7-2

cdr3_aa: CASRPQGGPYEQYF
cdr3_nt: TGTGCCAGCAGACCCCAGGGGGGCCCCTACGAGCAGTACTTC
d_call: -
j_call: TRBJ2-7
clone_size: -
v_call: TRBV27

cdr3_aa: CASSLWDKLTDTQYF
cdr3_nt: TGTGCCAGCAGTTTATGGGACAAACTCACAGATACGCAGTATTTT
d_call: -
j_call: TRBJ2-3
clone_size: -
v_call: TRBV28

cdr3_aa: CASSQGGEQYF
cdr3_nt: TGTGCCAGCAGCCAGGGTGGCGAGCAGTACTTC
d_call: -
j_call: TRBJ2-7
clone_size: -
v_call: TRBV6-5

cdr3_aa: CASSLGAWQGETQYF
cdr3_nt: TGTGCCAGCAGCTTAGGGGCTTGGCAGGGGGAGACCCAGTACTTC
d_call: -
j_call: TRBJ2-5
clone_size: -
v_call: TRBV7-9

cdr3_aa: CASSLFGGSEQYF
cdr3_nt: TGTGCCAGCAGTTTGTTCGGGGGATCAGAGCAGTACTTC
d_call: -
j_call: TRBJ2-7
clone_size: -
v_call: TRBV27

cdr3_aa: CASNSLTNEKLFF
cdr3_nt: TGTGCCAGCAACAGCTTAACTAATGAAAAACTGTTTTTT
d_call: -
j_call: TRBJ1-4
clone_size: -
v_call: TRBV6-5

cdr3_aa: CASRQQGMDNSPLHF
cdr3_nt: TGTGCCAGCAGACAACAGGGAATGGATAATTCACCCCTCCACTTT
d_call: -
j_call: TRBJ1-6
clone_size: -
v_call: TRBV2

cdr3_aa: CASSRIDRPRAFF
cdr3_nt: TGTGCCAGTAGTAGGATCGACAGGCCCCGAGCTTTCTTT
d_call: -
j_call: TRBJ1-1
clone_size: once
v_call: TRBV19

cdr3_aa: CASSPTGAGFEPDTQYF
cdr3_nt: TGTGCCAGCAGTCCCACTGGGGCGGGGTTTGAGCCAGATACGCAGTATTTT
d_call: -
j_call: TRBJ2-3
clone_size: -
v_call: TRBV6-2/TRBV6-3

cdr3_aa: CASSIEGTGMRNTEAFF
cdr3_nt: TGTGCCAGTAGTATAGAGGGGACAGGGATGCGGAACACTGAAGCTTTCTTT
d_call: TRBD1
j_call: TRBJ1-1
clone_size: -
v_call: TRBV19

cdr3_aa: CATSARQGANTGELFF
cdr3_nt: TGTGCCACCAGCGCCAGACAGGGGGCAAACACCGGGGAGCTGTTTTTT
d_call: TRBD1
j_call: TRBJ2-2
clone_size: -
v_call: TRBV15

cdr3_aa: CASSQALASKNIQYF
cdr3_nt: TGTGCCAGCAGCCAAGCACTAGCTTCCAAAAACATTCAGTACTTC
d_call: -
j_call: TRBJ2-4
clone_size: -
v_call: TRBV3-1/TRBV3-2

cdr3_aa: CATSERRNYGYTF
cdr3_nt: TGTGCCACCAGTGAACGGCGGAATTATGGCTACACCTTC
d_call: -
j_call: TRBJ1-2
clone_size: -
v_call: TRBV24-1

cdr3_aa: CASSILPPGTSSNQPQHF
cdr3_nt: TGTGCCAGTAGTATCCTCCCCCCAGGGACCTCGAGCAATCAGCCCCAGCATTTT
d_call: -
j_call: TRBJ1-5
clone_size: -
v_call: TRBV19